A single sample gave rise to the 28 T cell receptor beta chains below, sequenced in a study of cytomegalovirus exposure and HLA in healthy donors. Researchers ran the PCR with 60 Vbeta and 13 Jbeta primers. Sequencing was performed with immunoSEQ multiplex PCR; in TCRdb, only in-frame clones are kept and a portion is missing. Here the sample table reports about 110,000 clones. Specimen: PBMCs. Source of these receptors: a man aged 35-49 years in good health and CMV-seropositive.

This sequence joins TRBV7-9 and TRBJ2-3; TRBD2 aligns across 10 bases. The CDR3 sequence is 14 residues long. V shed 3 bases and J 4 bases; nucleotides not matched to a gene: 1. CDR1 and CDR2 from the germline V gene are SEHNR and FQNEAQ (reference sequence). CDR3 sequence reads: CASSFLAGADTQYF. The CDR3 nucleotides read TGTGCCAGCAGCTTCCTAGCGGGAGCAGATACGCAGTATTTT.

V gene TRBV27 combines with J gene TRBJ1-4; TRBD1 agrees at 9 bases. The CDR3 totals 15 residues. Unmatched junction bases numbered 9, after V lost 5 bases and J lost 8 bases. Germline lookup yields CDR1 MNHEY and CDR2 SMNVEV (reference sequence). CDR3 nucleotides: TGTGCCAGCAGTCCAACCGGGACAGGGCTAGAAAAACTGTTTTTT. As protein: CASSPTGTGLEKLFF.

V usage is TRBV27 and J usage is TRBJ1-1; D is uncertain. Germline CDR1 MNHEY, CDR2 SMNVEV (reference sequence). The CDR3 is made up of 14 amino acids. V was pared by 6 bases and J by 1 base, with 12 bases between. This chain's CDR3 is CASSPATRNTEAFF. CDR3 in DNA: TGTGCCAGCAGCCCTGCCACAAGGAACACTGAAGCTTTCTTT.

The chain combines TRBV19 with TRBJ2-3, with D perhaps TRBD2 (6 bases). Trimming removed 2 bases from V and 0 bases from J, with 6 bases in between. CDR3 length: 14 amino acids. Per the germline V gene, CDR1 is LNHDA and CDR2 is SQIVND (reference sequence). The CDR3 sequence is CASSISGSTDTQYF. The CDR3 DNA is TGTGCCAGTAGTATAAGCGGGAGCACAGATACGCAGTATTTT. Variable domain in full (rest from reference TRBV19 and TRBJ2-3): DGGITQSPKYLFRKEGQNVTLSCEQNLNHDAMYWYRQDPGQGLRLIYYSQIVNDFQKGDIAEGYSVSREKKESFPLTVTSAQKNPTAFYLCASSISGSTDTQYFGPGTRLTVL.

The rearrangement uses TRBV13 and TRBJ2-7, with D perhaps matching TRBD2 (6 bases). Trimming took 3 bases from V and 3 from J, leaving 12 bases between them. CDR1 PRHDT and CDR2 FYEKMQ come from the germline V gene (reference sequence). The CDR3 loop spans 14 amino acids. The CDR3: CASSFVSGYYEQYF. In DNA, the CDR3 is TGTGCCAGCAGCTTCGTTAGCGGCTACTACGAGCAGTACTTC. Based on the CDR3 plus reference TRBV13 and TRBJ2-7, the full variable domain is AAGVIQSPRHLIKEKRETATLKCYPIPRHDTVYWYQQGPGQDPQFLISFYEKMQSDKGSIPDRFSAQQFSDYHSELNMSSLELGDSALYFCASSFVSGYYEQYFGPGTRLTVT.

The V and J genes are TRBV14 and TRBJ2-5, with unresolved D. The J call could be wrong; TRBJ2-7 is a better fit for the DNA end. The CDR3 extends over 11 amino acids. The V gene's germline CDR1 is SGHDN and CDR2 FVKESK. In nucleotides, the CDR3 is TGTGCCAGCAGCCAAGCCTACGAGCAGTACTTC. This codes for CASSQAYEQYF.

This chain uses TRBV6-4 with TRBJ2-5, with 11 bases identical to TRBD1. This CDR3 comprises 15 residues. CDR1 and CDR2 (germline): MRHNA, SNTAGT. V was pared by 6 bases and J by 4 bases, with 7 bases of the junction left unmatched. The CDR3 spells CASSEGQGAGETQYF. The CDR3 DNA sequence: TGTGCCAGCAGCGAAGGACAGGGGGCGGGAGAGACCCAGTACTTC.

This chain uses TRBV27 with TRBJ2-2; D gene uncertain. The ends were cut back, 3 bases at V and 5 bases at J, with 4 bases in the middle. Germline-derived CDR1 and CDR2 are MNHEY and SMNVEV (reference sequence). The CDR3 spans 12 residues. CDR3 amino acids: CASSFSTGELFF. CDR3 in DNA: TGTGCCAGCAGTTTTTCGACCGGGGAGCTGTTTTTT.

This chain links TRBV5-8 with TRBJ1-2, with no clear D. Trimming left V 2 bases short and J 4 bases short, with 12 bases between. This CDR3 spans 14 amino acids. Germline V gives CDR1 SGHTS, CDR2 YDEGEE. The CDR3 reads CASSFQAGFYGYTF. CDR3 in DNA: TGTGCCAGCAGCTTTCAGGCCGGCTTCTATGGCTACACCTTC.

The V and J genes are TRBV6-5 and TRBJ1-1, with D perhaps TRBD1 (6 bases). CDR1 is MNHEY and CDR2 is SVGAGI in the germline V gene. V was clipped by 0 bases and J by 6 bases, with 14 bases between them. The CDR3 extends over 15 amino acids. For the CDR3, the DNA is TGTGCCAGCAGTTACTCGAGTGGGGGGGCGCCTGAAGCTTTCTTT. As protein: CASSYSSGGAPEAFF.

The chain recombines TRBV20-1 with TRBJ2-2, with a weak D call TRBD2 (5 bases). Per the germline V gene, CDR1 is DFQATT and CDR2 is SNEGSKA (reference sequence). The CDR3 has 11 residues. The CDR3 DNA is TGCAGCGGGATTAAGACCGGGGAGCTGTTTTTT. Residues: CSGIKTGELFF.

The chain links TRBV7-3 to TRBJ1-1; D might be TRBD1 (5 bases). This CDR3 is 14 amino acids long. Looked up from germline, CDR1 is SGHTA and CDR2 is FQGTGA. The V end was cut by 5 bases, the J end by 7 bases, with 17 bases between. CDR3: CASSVESQANEAFF. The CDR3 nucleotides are TGTGCCAGCAGCGTGGAGTCACAGGCGAATGAAGCTTTCTTT.

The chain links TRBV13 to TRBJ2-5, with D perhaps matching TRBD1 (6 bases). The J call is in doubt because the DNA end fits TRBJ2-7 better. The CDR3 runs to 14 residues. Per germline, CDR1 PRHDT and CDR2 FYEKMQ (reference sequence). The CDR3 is CASSLGQGLNEQYF. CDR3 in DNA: TGTGCCAGCAGCTTAGGACAGGGCTTGAACGAGCAGTACTTC.

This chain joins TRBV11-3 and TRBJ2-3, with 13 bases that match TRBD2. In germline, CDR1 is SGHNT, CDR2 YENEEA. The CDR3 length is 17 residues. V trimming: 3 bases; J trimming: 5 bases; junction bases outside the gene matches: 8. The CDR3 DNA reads TGTGCCAGCAGCTTGGGAGTAGGGACTAGCGGGAAAGATACGCAGTATTTT. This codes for CASSLGVGTSGKDTQYF.

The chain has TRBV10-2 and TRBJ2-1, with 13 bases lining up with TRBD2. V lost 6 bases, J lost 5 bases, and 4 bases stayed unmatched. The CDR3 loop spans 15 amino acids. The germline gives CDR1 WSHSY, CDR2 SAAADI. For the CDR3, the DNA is TGCGCCAGCAGGGGACTAGCGGGGATCCACAATGAGCAGTTCTTC. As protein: CASRGLAGIHNEQFF.

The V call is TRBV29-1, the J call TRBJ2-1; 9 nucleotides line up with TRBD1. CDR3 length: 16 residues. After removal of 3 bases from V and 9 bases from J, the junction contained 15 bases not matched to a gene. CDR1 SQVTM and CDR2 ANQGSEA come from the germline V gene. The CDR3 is CSVEPGDREVGGEQFF. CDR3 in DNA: TGCAGCGTTGAGCCAGGGGACAGGGAGGTCGGCGGTGAGCAGTTCTTC.

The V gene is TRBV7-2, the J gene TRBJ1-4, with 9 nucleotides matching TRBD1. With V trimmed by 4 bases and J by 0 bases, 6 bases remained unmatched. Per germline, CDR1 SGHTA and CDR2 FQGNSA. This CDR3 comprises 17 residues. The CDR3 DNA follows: TGTGCCAGCAGCTCATCGGGACAGGGTGCAACTAATGAAAAACTGTTTTTT. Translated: CASSSSGQGATNEKLFF.

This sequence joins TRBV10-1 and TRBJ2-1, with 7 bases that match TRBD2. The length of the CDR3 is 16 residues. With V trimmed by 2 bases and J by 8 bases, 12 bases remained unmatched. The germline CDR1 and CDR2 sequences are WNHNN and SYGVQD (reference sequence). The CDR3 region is CASSETSGGSGYEQFF. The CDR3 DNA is TGCGCCAGCAGTGAGACGAGTGGCGGGAGTGGCTATGAGCAGTTCTTC.

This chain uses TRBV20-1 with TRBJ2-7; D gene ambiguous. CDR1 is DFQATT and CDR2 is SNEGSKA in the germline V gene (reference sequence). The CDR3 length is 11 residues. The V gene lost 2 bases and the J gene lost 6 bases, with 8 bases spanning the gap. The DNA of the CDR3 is TGCAGTGCTAGATCCGAGCGCGAGCAGTACTTC. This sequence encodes CSARSEREQYF.

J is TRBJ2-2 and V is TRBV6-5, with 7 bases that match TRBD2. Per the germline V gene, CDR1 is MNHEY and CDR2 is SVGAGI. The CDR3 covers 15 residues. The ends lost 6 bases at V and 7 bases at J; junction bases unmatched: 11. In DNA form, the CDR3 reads TGTGCCAGCAGATACCGCGGGAGTGCGGACGGGGAGCTGTTTTTT. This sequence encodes CASRYRGSADGELFF.

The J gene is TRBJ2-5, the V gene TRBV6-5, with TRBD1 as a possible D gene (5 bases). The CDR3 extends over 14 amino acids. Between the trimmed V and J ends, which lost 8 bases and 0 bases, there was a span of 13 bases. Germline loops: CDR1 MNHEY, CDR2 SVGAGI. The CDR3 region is CASGPQGYQETQYF. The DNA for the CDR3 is TGTGCCAGCGGACCGCAGGGTTACCAAGAGACCCAGTACTTC.

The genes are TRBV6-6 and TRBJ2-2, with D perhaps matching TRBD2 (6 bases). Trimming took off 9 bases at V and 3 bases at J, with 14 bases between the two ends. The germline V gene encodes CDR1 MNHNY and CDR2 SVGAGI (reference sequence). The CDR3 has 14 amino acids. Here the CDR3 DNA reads TGTGCCAGTAGGAGGGATCGGGACACCGGGGAGCTGTTTTTT. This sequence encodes CASRRDRDTGELFF.

CDR3 DNA: TGCGCCAGCAGCTTGGAGCGTGGGGCCAACGTCCTGACTTTC. Protein sequence: CASSLERGANVLTF. J is TRBJ2-6 and V is TRBV5-1, with D unresolved. CDR1 is SGHRS and CDR2 is YFSETQ in the germline V gene. V dropped 0 bases and J dropped 3 bases, with 4 bases sitting between them. The CDR3 has 14 residues.

The CDR3 sequence is CASSPRPGSYNEQFF. CDR3 in DNA: TGTGCCAGCAGCCCCCGCCCCGGGAGTTACAATGAGCAGTTCTTC. This chain links TRBV9 with TRBJ2-1, with a tentative D call TRBD2 (6 bases). V was shortened by 4 bases and J by 4 bases, with 15 bases between the two germline ends. The CDR3 is made up of 15 amino acids. The germline V gene has CDR1 SGDLS and CDR2 YYNGEE.

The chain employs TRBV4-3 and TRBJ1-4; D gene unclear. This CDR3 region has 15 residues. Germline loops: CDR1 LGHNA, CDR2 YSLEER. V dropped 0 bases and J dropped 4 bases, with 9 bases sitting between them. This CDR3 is CASSQDRGYNEKLFF. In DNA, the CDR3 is TGCGCCAGCAGCCAAGACAGAGGATATAATGAAAAACTGTTTTTT.

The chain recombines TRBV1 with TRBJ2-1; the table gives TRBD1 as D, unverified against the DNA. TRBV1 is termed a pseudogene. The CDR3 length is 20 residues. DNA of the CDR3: TGCACCAGCAGCCAAGATATTGCGAACCCAACGGGACAGGAGTACAATGAGCAGTTCTTC. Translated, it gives CTSSQDIANPTGQEYNEQFF.

DNA for the CDR3: TGTGCCAGCAGCTTCCACCCGGTCGGGGAGCTGTTTTTT. Translation gives CASSFHPVGELFF. The chain recombines TRBV11-3 with TRBJ2-2, with unresolved D. V shed 3 bases and J shed 7 bases, with 9 bases lying between them. Germline V gene data show CDR1 as SGHNT and CDR2 as YENEEA. This CDR3 is 13 amino acids long.

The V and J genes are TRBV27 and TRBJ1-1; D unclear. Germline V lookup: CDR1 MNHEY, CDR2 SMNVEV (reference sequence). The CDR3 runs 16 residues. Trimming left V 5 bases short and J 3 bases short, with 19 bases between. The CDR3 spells CASSRYVGVGYTEAFF. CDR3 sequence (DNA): TGTGCCAGCAGTCGTTATGTTGGTGTCGGGTACACTGAAGCTTTCTTT.